A selection of T cell receptor beta chains follows, all from one sample in a study of response to subunit inactivated influenza vaccine. TCRdb analysed the RT-PCR reads with MiXCR anew, one entry per CDR3 protein. The sample contains roughly 790,000 distinct CDR3 sequences, 21% of which appear only once. The material sequenced was PBMCs from blood, taken more than 4 days after vaccination. The receptors here all came from a man in his fifties or sixties who received an inactivated influenza vaccine. The CDR3 runs from the conserved cysteine through the conserved F or W. Each record gives: clone size, J gene, V gene, D gene, CDR3 DNA, CDR3 protein. D genes are given only for firm matches. The size entry is marked missing in some rows and otherwise reads once, few, many or a size class.

size: many; J: TRBJ1-5; V: TRBV7-9; D: -; DNA: TGTGCCAGCAGCAGGGAAAATCAGCCCCAGCATTTT; CDR3: CASSRENQPQHF
size: few; J: TRBJ2-7; V: TRBV5-1; D: -; DNA: TGCGCCAGCAGCTTGGTGGCACAGGAGTCATACGAGCAGTACTTC; CDR3: CASSLVAQESYEQYF
size: -; J: TRBJ2-6; V: TRBV5-1; D: -; DNA: TGCGCCAGCAGCTTGGGACAGGTGTCCTCTGGGGCCAACGTCCTGACTTTC; CDR3: CASSLGQVSSGANVLTF
size: few; J: TRBJ1-4; V: TRBV20-1; D: -; DNA: TGCAGTGCTAGATGGGTGAATAATGAAAAACTGTTTTTT; CDR3: CSARWVNNEKLFF
size: -; J: TRBJ2-5; V: TRBV6-4; D: -; DNA: TGTGCCAGCAACGGACATTCCCAAGAGACCCAGTACTTC; CDR3: CASNGHSQETQYF
size: few; J: TRBJ2-1; V: TRBV6-1; D: -; DNA: TGTGCCAGCACTACGACTGGCTCTCCTACAAATGAGCAGTTCTTC; CDR3: CASTTTGSPTNEQFF
size: -; J: TRBJ1-4; V: TRBV6-1; D: -; DNA: TGTGCCAGCAGTAAAGGTGGCCGGACTAATGAAAAACTGTTTTTT; CDR3: CASSKGGRTNEKLFF
size: -; J: TRBJ2-2; V: TRBV20-1; D: TRBD2; DNA: TGCAGTGCTCGCTACCCGGGACTACAGAACACCGGGGAGCTGTTTTTT; CDR3: CSARYPGLQNTGELFF
size: -; J: TRBJ2-7; V: TRBV27; D: -; DNA: TGTGCCAGCAGACTCGACAGCACCTACGAGCAGTACTTC; CDR3: CASRLDSTYEQYF
size: -; J: TRBJ1-4; V: TRBV6-5; D: -; DNA: TGTGCCAGCAGTTACCAATTCGGGCAGGGTCACGAAAAACTGTTTTTT; CDR3: CASSYQFGQGHEKLFF
size: many; J: TRBJ1-5; V: TRBV7-2; D: TRBD1; DNA: TGTGCCAGCAGCAAATTGCAGGGGGTTTGGCATCAGCCCCAGCATTTT; CDR3: CASSKLQGVWHQPQHF
size: -; J: TRBJ2-1; V: TRBV20-1; D: -; DNA: TGCAGTGCTAGATCCCCCGGCGGGCTCGGGTACAATGAGCAGTTCTTC; CDR3: CSARSPGGLGYNEQFF
size: -; J: TRBJ2-3; V: TRBV7-9; D: TRBD2; DNA: TGTTCAGTCGGACTAGCGGTGACAGATACGCAGTATTTT; CDR3: CSVGLAVTDTQYF
size: many; J: TRBJ1-6; V: TRBV12-3/TRBV12-4; D: TRBD1; DNA: TGTGCCAGCAGTTTTTCACAGGGGAATTCACCCCTCCACTTT; CDR3: CASSFSQGNSPLHF
size: few; J: TRBJ2-3; V: TRBV10-3; D: TRBD2; DNA: TGTGCCATCAGTGCGACGGTAGCGGGGGGATCAAATACGCAGTATTTT; CDR3: CAISATVAGGSNTQYF
size: -; J: TRBJ2-6; V: TRBV12-3/TRBV12-4; D: -; DNA: TGTGCCAGCAGTCTCCGGACCTCTGGGGCCAACGTCCTGACTTTC; CDR3: CASSLRTSGANVLTF
size: -; J: TRBJ2-3; V: TRBV12-3/TRBV12-4; D: TRBD2; DNA: TGTGCCAGCAGTTTAGGGAATAGCGGGAGTGCAGATACGCAGTATTTT; CDR3: CASSLGNSGSADTQYF
size: few; J: TRBJ2-7; V: TRBV28; D: TRBD2; DNA: TGTGCCAGCAGTCGGGCTAGCGGGAGTCACGAGCAGTACTTC; CDR3: CASSRASGSHEQYF
size: -; J: TRBJ1-5; V: TRBV20-1; D: -; DNA: TGCAGTGCTACAGCTACGACAGAAGTTAGCAATCAGCCCCAGCATTTT; CDR3: CSATATTEVSNQPQHF
size: few; J: TRBJ2-1; V: TRBV4-2; D: TRBD2; DNA: TGTGCCAGCAGCCAAGATCCGGGACTAGCGGGGGGTGGCTACAATGAGCAGTTCTTC; CDR3: CASSQDPGLAGGGYNEQFF
size: few; J: TRBJ2-6; V: TRBV4-3; D: -; DNA: TGCGCCAGCAGCCAAGATAGGTCCCGGGGTATCTCTGGGGCCAACGTCCTGACTTTC; CDR3: CASSQDRSRGISGANVLTF
size: few; J: TRBJ2-3; V: TRBV7-2; D: TRBD2; DNA: TGTGCCAGCAGCTCCTCGGGGGGAGATACGCAGTATTTT; CDR3: CASSSSGGDTQYF
size: many; J: TRBJ2-1; V: TRBV7-3; D: TRBD2; DNA: TGTGCCAGCAGTTTTAGCGGGAGCTCCTACAATGAGCAGTTCTTC; CDR3: CASSFSGSSYNEQFF
size: few; J: TRBJ1-4; V: TRBV6-5; D: -; DNA: TGTGCCAGCAGTTATGAGAGGGGTTTTAATGAAAAACTGTTTTTT; CDR3: CASSYERGFNEKLFF
size: few; J: TRBJ2-7; V: TRBV6-5; D: -; DNA: TGTGCCAGCAGTTATCGTCTGGAGAGGTACGAGCAGTACTTC; CDR3: CASSYRLERYEQYF
size: many; J: TRBJ2-5; V: TRBV20-1; D: TRBD2; DNA: TGCAGTGCTAGAGAATTCGCTAGCGGGGCACAAGAGACCCAGTACTTC; CDR3: CSAREFASGAQETQYF
size: few; J: TRBJ2-1; V: TRBV24-1; D: -; DNA: TGTGCCACCAGTGCCTTATCAGGCAACTACAATGAGCAGTTCTTC; CDR3: CATSALSGNYNEQFF
size: -; J: TRBJ2-2; V: TRBV14; D: TRBD2; DNA: TGTGCCAGCAGCCAAGAAGGGACTAGCGTGGGCACCGGGGAGCTGTTTTTT; CDR3: CASSQEGTSVGTGELFF
size: many; J: TRBJ2-2; V: TRBV12-3/TRBV12-4; D: -; DNA: TGTGCCAGCAGCTTAGCAGGGTCCGGGGAGCTGTTTTTT; CDR3: CASSLAGSGELFF
size: -; J: TRBJ2-1; V: TRBV7-9; D: TRBD2; DNA: TGTGCCCCAGCGGGGGCGGGTGAGCAGTTCTTC; CDR3: CAPAGAGEQFF
size: -; J: TRBJ2-3; V: TRBV29-1; D: -; DNA: TGCAGCGTTTTGCAGGGCACAGATACGCAGTATTTT; CDR3: CSVLQGTDTQYF
size: -; J: TRBJ1-1; V: TRBV18; D: -; DNA: TGTGCCAGCTCACCCCCGCCCAGGGGAAACACTGAAGCTTTCTTT; CDR3: CASSPPPRGNTEAFF
size: few; J: TRBJ2-5; V: TRBV12-3/TRBV12-4; D: -; DNA: TGTGCCAGCAGTACGCGGATGGGCCAAGAGACCCAGTACTTC; CDR3: CASSTRMGQETQYF
size: -; J: TRBJ1-1; V: TRBV5-4; D: TRBD1; DNA: TGTGCCAGCAGCCATCCCCAGGGGGACACTGAAGCTTTCTTT; CDR3: CASSHPQGDTEAFF
size: -; J: TRBJ2-2; V: TRBV4-3; D: TRBD1; DNA: TGCGCCAGCAGCCAAGCCGGGACAGGGGCTCCGAACACCGGGGAGCTGTTTTTT; CDR3: CASSQAGTGAPNTGELFF
size: many; J: TRBJ2-1; V: TRBV29-1; D: -; DNA: TGCAGCGTTTCAGACAGACTCAATGAGCAGTTCTTC; CDR3: CSVSDRLNEQFF
size: -; J: TRBJ2-3; V: TRBV7-6; D: -; DNA: TGTGCCAGCAGCTTGGGACAAAGAAGGTCAGATACGCAGTATTTT; CDR3: CASSLGQRRSDTQYF